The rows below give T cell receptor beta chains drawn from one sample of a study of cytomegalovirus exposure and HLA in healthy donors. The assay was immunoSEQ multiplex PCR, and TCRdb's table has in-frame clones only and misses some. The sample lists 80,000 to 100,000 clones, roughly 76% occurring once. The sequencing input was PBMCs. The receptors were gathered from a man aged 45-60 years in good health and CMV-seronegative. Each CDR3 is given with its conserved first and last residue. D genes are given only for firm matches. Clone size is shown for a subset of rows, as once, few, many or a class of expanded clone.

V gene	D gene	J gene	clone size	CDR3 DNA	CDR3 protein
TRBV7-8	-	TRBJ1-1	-	TGTGCCAGCAGCTCCCAGCAGGGGACTGAAGCTTTCTTT	CASSSQQGTEAFF
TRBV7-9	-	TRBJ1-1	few	TGTGCCAGCAGCTTAATCGAGGGAGGGACTGAAGCTTTCTTT	CASSLIEGGTEAFF
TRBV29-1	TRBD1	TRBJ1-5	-	TGCAGCGTAGCCGGGACAGGGGTCGATCAGCCCCAGCATTTT	CSVAGTGVDQPQHF
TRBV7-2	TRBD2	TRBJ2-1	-	TGTGCCAGCAGCTTAAGCGGGGGGAGTTTTGGGCAGTTCTTC	CASSLSGGSFGQFF
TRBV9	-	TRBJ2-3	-	TGTGCCAGCAGCGTAGTTCGGTCAATAGATACGCAGTATTTT	CASSVVRSIDTQYF
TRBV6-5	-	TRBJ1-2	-	TGTGCCAGCAGCCCCCGGGGGGAGATATATGGCTACACCTTC	CASSPRGEIYGYTF
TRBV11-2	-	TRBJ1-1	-	TGTGCCAGCAGCCCACCCCCAGAAAACACTGAAGCTTTCTTT	CASSPPPENTEAFF
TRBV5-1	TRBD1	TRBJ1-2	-	TGCGCCAGCAGCTTGGATCGTGGGACAGATGGCTACACCTTC	CASSLDRGTDGYTF
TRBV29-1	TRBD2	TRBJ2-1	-	TGCAGCGTTATGCGGGGGGACTCCTACAATGAGCAGTTCTTC	CSVMRGDSYNEQFF
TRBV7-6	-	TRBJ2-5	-	TGTGCCAGCAGCCGAACAGGGGAGACCCAGTACTTC	CASSRTGETQYF
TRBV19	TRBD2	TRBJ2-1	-	TGTGCCAGTACCCCTGAGCGGGGATCCTACAATGAGCAGTTCTTC	CASTPERGSYNEQFF
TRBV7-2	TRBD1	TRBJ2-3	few	TGTGCCAGCAGCCCGACAGGGGTCGGGACAGATACGCAGTATTTT	CASSPTGVGTDTQYF
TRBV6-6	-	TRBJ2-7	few	TGTGCCAGCAGTTACTTGAGCTCCTACGAGCAGTACTTC	CASSYLSSYEQYF
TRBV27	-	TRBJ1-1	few	TGTGCCAGCAGTTTGTCAGAGAACACTGAAGCTTTCTTT	CASSLSENTEAFF
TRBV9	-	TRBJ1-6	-	TGTGCCAGCAGCGTAGCGGGTGGAGGATCCTATAATTCACCCCTCCACTTT	CASSVAGGGSYNSPLHF
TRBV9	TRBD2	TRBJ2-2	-	TGTGCCAGCAGCGGGACTAGCGGGAGGGCTAACGGGGAGCTGTTTTTT	CASSGTSGRANGELFF
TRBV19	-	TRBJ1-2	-	TGTGCCAGTAGTAGAACACAGGGTGGCCACTATGGCTACACCTTC	CASSRTQGGHYGYTF
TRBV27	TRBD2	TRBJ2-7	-	TGTGCCAGCAGTTTATACAGCCCGCGGGAGGGCCGCCGGCAGTACTTC	CASSLYSPREGRRQYF
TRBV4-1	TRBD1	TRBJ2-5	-	TGCGCCAGCAGCCAAGCCGGGACAGTAATAGAGACCCAGTACTTC	CASSQAGTVIETQYF
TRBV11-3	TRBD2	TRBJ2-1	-	TGTGCCAGCAGCTTTAGCGGGAGCAATGAGCAGTTCTTC	CASSFSGSNEQFF
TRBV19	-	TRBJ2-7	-	TGTGCCAGTAGTATCCGACCCCAGGGGTACGAGCAGTACTTC	CASSIRPQGYEQYF
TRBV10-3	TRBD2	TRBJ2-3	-	TGTGCCATCAGTTTAGCGGGAGAGGGCACAGATACGCAGTATTTT	CAISLAGEGTDTQYF
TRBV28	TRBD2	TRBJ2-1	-	TGTGCCAGCAGCCTACTCGGACGGAAAATAGCGGGCCTAGACAATGAGCAGTTCTTC	CASSLLGRKIAGLDNEQFF
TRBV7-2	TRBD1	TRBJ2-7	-	TGTGCCAGCAGCGCCGGGGGACAGGGCAGGTACGAGCAGTACTTC	CASSAGGQGRYEQYF
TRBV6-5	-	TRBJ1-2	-	TGTGCCAGCAGTGAATACGAGGGTCGTAGTACCTTC	CASSEYEGRSTF
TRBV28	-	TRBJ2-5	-	TGTGCCAGCAGTCCCCCCTCGGGAGAGACCCAGTACTTC	CASSPPSGETQYF
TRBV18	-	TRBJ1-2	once	TGTGCCAGCTCACCACCGGTGACAGACAATGGCTACACCTTC	CASSPPVTDNGYTF
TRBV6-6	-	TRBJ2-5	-	TGTGCCAGCAGTTACCGGGGGACCCAGTACTTC	CASSYRGTQYF
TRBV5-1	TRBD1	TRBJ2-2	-	TGCGCCAGCAGCTTGGCTATAGGGACAGACACCGGGGAGCTGTTTTTT	CASSLAIGTDTGELFF
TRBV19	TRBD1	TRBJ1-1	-	TGTGCCAGCGTGGGACAGGGTATCGGGAACACTGAAGCTTTCTTT	CASVGQGIGNTEAFF
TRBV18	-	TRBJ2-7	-	TGTGCCAGCTCACCGGGACTCTTTAGCTCCTACGAGCAGTACTTC	CASSPGLFSSYEQYF
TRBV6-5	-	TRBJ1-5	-	TGTGCCAGCCCTAATCAGCCCCAGCATTTT	CASPNQPQHF
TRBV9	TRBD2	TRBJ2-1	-	TGTGCCAGCAGCGTAGGTACTAGCGCCATTTACAATGAGCAGTTCTTC	CASSVGTSAIYNEQFF
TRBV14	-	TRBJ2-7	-	TGTGCCAGCAGCCAAGTTACGGGAGTGTACGAGCAGTACTTC	CASSQVTGVYEQYF
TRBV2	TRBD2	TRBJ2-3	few	TGTGCCAGCAGTGGTGATAGCGGGAGTACAGATACGCAGTATTTT	CASSGDSGSTDTQYF
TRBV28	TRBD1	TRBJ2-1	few	TGTGCCAGCAGTTCCACGGGACAGGGGGCTCCCGATGAGCAGTTCTTC	CASSSTGQGAPDEQFF
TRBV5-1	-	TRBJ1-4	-	TGCGCCAGCAGCTTCGATTGGGCCACTAATGAAAAACTGTTTTTT	CASSFDWATNEKLFF
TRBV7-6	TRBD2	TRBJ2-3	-	TGTGCCAGCAGCTTAGCGAGCGGGAGAGTCACAGATACGCAGTATTTT	CASSLASGRVTDTQYF
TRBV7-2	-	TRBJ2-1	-	TGTGCCAGCAGCTCGGTATCCGGCAGGTCCTACAATGAGCAGTTCTTC	CASSSVSGRSYNEQFF
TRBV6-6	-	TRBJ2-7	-	TGTGCCAGCAGTTCAAACAGGGCTCCCTACGAGCAGTACTTC	CASSSNRAPYEQYF
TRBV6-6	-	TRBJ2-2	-	TGTGCCAGCAGCCGCGACAGCACCGGGGAGCTGTTTTTT	CASSRDSTGELFF
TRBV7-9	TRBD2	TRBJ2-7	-	TGTGCCAGCAGCGCCGGGGGGGGTCTCGAGCAGTACTTC	CASSAGGGLEQYF
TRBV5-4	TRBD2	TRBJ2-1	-	TGTGCCAGCAGCATACTTTCCGGGACTAGTGGATCTGAGCAGTTCTTC	CASSILSGTSGSEQFF
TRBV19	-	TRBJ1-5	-	TGTGCCAGTAGTCCCCTAGAGGCCAGGGCTCACAATCAGCCCCAGCATTTT	CASSPLEARAHNQPQHF
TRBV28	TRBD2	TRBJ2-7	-	TGTGCCACTCAGACTAGCGGCTACGAGCAGTACTTC	CATQTSGYEQYF
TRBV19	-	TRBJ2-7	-	TGTGCCAGTAGTATATTACAGGGCGAGCAGTACTTC	CASSILQGEQYF
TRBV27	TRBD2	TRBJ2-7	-	TGTGCCAGCAGTCCACCCGCGGGAGAACCCTACGAGCAGTACTTC	CASSPPAGEPYEQYF
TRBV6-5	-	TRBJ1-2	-	TGTGCCAGCGCTTTACGGAGAATTAACTATGGCTACACCTTC	CASALRRINYGYTF
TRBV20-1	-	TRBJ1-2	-	TGCAGTGCCAGAGCGGGAGATGGCTACACCTTC	CSARAGDGYTF
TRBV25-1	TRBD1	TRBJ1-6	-	TGTGCCAGCAGTGATTATGGACAGGGTTATTCACCCCTCCACTTT	CASSDYGQGYSPLHF
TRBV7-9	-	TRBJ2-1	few	TGTGCCAGCAGCGCCCGGCCGGGACAAGCCGCCTACAATGAGCAGTTCTTC	CASSARPGQAAYNEQFF
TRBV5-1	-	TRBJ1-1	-	TGCGCCAGCAGCTCGGCAGGGATGGGATTGGACACTGAAGCTTTCTTT	CASSSAGMGLDTEAFF
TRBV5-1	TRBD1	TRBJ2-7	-	TGCGCCAGCAGCTTGATGCCCCGCGGGACAGGGTCCCACGAGCAGTACTTC	CASSLMPRGTGSHEQYF
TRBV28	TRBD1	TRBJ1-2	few	TGTGCCAGCAGTTTAACGGGACAGGGCCTGGGTGGCTACACCTTC	CASSLTGQGLGGYTF